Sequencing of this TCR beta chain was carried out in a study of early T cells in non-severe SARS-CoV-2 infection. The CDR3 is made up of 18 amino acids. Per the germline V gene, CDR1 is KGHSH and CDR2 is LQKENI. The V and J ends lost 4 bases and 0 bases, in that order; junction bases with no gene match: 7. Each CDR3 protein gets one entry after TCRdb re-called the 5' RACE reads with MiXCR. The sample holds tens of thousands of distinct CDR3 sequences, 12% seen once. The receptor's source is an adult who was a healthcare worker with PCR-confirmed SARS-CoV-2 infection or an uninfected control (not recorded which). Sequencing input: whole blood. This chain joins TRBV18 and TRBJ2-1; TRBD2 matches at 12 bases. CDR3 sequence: CASSLTSGSWTSYNEQFF. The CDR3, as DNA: TGTGCCAGCTCACTGACTAGCGGGAGCTGGACCTCCTACAATGAGCAGTTCTTC.